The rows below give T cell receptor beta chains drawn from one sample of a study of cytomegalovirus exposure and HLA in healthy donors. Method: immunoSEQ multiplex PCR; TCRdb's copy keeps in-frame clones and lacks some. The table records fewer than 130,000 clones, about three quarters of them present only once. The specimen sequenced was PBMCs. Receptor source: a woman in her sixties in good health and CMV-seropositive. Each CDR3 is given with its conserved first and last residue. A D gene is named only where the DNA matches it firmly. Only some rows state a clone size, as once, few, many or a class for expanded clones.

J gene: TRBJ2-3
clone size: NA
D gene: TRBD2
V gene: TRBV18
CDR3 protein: CASSPSLAGESDTQYF
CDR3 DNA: TGTGCCAGCTCACCAAGTTTGGCGGGAGAATCAGATACGCAGTATTTT

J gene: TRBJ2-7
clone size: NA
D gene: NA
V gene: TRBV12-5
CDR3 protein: CASGRNLPSYEQYF
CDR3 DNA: TGTGCTAGTGGCAGAAACCTTCCCTCCTACGAGCAGTACTTC

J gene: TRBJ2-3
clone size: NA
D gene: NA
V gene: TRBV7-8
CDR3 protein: CASSSLGADTQYF
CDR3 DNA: TGTGCCAGCAGCTCCCTGGGAGCAGATACGCAGTATTTT

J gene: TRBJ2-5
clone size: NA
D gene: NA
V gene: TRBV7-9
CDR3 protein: CASSFLYSEETQYF
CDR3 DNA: TGTGCCAGCAGCTTTCTGTACAGTGAAGAGACCCAGTACTTC

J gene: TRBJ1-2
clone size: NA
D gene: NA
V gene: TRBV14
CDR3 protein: CASSQAPGSGYTF
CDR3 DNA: TGTGCCAGCAGCCAAGCCCCAGGGTCTGGCTACACCTTC

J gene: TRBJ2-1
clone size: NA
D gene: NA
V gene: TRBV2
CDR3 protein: CASRLTRNNEQFF
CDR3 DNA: TGTGCCAGCAGGCTGACTAGAAACAATGAGCAGTTCTTC

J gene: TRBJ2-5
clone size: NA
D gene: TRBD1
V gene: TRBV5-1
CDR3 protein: CASSATGGGETQYF
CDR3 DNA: TGCGCCAGCAGCGCGACAGGGGGCGGGGAGACCCAGTACTTC

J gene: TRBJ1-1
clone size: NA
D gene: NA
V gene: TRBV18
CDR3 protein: CASSPWVGSMNTEAFF
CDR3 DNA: TGTGCCAGCTCACCATGGGTCGGGAGCATGAACACTGAAGCTTTCTTT

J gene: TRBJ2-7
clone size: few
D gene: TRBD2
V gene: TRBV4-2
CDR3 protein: CASSRTTDWTSPLYEQYF
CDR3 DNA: TGTGCCAGCAGCCGTACTACCGATTGGACTAGCCCTCTTTACGAGCAGTACTTC

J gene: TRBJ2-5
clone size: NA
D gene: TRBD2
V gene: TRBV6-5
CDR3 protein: CASSYSSRRELETQYF
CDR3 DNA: TGTGCCAGCAGTTACTCGAGTCGGCGGGAGCTAGAGACCCAGTACTTC

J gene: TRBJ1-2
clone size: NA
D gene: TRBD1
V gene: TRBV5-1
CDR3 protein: CASSNWTGSGSTRQPNYGYTF
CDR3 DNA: TGCGCCAGCAGCAACTGGACAGGGTCCGGATCGACCCGTCAACCTAACTATGGCTACACCTTC

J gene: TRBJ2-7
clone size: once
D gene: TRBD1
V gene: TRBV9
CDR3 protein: CASSGGRGLADRAVSYEQYF
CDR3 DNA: TGTGCCAGCAGCGGAGGTCGGGGTCTCGCAGACAGGGCTGTCTCCTACGAGCAGTACTTC

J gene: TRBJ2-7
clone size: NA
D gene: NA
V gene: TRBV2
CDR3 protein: CASSDLLLWGRRSYEQYF
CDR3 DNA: TGTGCCAGCAGTGACCTTCTTCTTTGGGGAAGGAGGTCCTACGAGCAGTACTTC

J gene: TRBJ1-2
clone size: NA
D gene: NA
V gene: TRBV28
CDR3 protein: CASSSADRILYGYTF
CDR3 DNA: TGTGCCAGCAGTTCAGCCGACAGGATATTGTATGGCTACACCTTC

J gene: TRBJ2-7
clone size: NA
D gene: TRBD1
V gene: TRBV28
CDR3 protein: CASSSSGTGVGYEQYF
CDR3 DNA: TGTGCCAGCAGTTCTTCCGGGACAGGGGTCGGCTACGAGCAGTACTTC

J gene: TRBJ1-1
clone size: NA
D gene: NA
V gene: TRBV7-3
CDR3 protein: CASSSSSNTEAFF
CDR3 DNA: TGTGCCAGCAGCTCGAGTTCGAACACTGAAGCTTTCTTT

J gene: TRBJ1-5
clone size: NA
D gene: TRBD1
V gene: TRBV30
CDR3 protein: CASGQGVDRQPQHF
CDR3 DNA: TGTGCCTCCGGACAGGGAGTTGATCGTCAGCCCCAGCATTTT

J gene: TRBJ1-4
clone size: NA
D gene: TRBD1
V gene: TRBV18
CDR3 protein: CASSPRIPDRAGEKLFF
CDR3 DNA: TGTGCCAGCTCACCAAGAATTCCCGACAGGGCGGGAGAAAAACTGTTTTTT

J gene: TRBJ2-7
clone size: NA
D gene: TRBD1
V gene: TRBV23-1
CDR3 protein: CASRHRDRGSYEQYF
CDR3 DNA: TGCGCCAGCAGGCACCGGGACAGGGGTTCCTACGAGCAGTACTTC

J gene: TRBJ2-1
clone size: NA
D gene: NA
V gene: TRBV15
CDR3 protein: CATSRGGDRAYNEQFF
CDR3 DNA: TGTGCCACCAGCAGAGGGGGTGACAGAGCCTACAATGAGCAGTTCTTC

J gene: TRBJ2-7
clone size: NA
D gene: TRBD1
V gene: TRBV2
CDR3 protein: CASMMGQGHSNYEQYF
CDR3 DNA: TGTGCCAGCATGATGGGACAGGGCCACTCCAACTACGAGCAGTACTTC

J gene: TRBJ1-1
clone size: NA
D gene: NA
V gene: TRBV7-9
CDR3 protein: CASSPLGAEAFF
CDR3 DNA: TGTGCCAGCAGTCCCCTAGGCGCTGAAGCTTTCTTT

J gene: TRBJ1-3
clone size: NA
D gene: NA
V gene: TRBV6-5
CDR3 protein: CASSYGSLSSGNTIYF
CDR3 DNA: TGTGCCAGCAGTTACGGGAGCCTAAGCTCTGGAAACACCATATATTTT

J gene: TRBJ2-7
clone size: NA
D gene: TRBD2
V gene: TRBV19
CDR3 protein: CASPSTSGRAVVHEQYF
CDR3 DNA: TGTGCCAGTCCCTCGACTAGCGGGAGGGCCGTTGTCCACGAGCAGTACTTC

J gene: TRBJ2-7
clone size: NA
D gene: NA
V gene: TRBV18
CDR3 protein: CASSPGESYEQYF
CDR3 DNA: TGTGCCAGCTCACCGGGCGAGTCCTACGAGCAGTACTTC

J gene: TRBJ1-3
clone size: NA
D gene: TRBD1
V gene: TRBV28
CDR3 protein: CASSSFRDRYAGNTIYF
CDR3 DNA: TGTGCCAGCAGTTCATTCCGGGACAGGTACGCTGGAAACACCATATATTTT

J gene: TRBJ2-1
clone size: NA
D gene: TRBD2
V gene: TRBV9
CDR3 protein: CASSVVAGGPRNEQFF
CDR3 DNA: TGTGCCAGCAGCGTAGTGGCGGGAGGGCCGAGAAATGAGCAGTTCTTC

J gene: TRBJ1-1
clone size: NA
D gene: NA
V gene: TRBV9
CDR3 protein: CASSAWQARGGTEAFF
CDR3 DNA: TGTGCCAGCAGCGCTTGGCAGGCGAGGGGGGGGACTGAAGCTTTCTTT

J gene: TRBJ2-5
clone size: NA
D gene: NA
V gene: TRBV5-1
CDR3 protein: CASMAQGSGTQYF
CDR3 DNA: TGCGCCAGCATGGCTCAGGGGTCGGGGACCCAGTACTTC

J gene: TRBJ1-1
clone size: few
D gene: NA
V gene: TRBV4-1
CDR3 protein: CASSQGPGGNTEAFF
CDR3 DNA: TGCGCCAGCAGCCAAGGTCCGGGAGGGAACACTGAAGCTTTCTTT

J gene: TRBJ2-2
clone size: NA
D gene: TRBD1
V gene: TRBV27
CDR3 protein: CASSPQGARGTGELFF
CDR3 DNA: TGTGCCAGCAGTCCGCAGGGGGCGAGGGGCACCGGGGAGCTGTTTTTT

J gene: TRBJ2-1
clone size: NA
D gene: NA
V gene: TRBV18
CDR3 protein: CASSPPGTPNLLYNEQFF
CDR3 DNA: TGTGCCAGCTCACCACCGGGGACTCCTAACCTTCTCTACAATGAGCAGTTCTTC

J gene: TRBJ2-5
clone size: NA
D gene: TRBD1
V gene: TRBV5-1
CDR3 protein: CASSQGQGGETQYF
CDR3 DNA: TGCGCCAGCAGCCAAGGACAGGGGGGGGAGACCCAGTACTTC

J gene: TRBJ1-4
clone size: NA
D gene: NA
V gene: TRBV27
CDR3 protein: CASTRRGGGEKLFF
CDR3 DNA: TGTGCCAGCACGCGCAGGGGAGGGGGGGAAAAACTGTTTTTT

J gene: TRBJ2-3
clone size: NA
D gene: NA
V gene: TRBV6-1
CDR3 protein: CASSRTATSTDTQYF
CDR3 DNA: TGTGCCAGCAGTCGGACTGCCACTAGCACAGATACGCAGTATTTT

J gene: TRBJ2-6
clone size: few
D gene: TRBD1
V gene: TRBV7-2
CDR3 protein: CASSQTGGSGANVLTF
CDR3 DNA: TGTGCCAGCAGCCAGACAGGGGGCTCTGGGGCCAACGTCCTGACTTTC

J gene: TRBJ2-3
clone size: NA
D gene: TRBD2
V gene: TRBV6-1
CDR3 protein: CASSEERAGGSDTQYF
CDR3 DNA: TGTGCCAGCAGTGAAGAGAGGGCGGGGGGGTCAGATACGCAGTATTTT

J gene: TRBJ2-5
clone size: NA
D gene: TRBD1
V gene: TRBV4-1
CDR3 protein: CASSRGPTGFDQETQYF
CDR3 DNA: TGCGCCAGCAGCCGGGGTCCGACAGGGTTTGACCAAGAGACCCAGTACTTC

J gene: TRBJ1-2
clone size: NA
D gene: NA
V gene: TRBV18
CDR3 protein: CASSPLRDNNYGYTF
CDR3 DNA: TGTGCCAGCTCACCTCTCCGGGACAACAACTATGGCTACACCTTC

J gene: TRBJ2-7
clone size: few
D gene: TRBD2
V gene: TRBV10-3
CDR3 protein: CAITSGLAGYYEQYF
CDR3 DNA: TGTGCCATCACCTCGGGACTAGCGGGTTACTACGAGCAGTACTTC

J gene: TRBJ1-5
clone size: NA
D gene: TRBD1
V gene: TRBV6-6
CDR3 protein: CASSSPGGGNQPQHF
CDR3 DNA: TGTGCCAGCAGTTCTCCAGGGGGCGGAAATCAGCCCCAGCATTTT

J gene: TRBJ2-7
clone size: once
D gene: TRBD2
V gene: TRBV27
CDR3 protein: CASNFGGRANEQYF
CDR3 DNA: TGTGCCAGCAATTTCGGCGGGAGGGCCAACGAGCAGTACTTC

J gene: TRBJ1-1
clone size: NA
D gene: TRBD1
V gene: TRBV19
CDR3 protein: CASSQGANTEAFF
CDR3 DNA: TGTGCCAGTAGTCAGGGGGCGAACACTGAAGCTTTCTTT

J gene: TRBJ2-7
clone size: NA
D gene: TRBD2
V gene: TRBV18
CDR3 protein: CASSPIYQRTSENYEQYF
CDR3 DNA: TGTGCCAGCTCACCTATATACCAGAGGACTAGCGAAAACTACGAGCAGTACTTC

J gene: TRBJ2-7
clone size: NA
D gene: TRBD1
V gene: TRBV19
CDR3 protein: CASSISGQVSYEQYF
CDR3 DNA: TGTGCCAGTAGTATATCGGGACAGGTCTCCTACGAGCAGTACTTC

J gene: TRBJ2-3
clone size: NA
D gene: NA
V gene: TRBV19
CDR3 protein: CASTDGGSSTDTQYF
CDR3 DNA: TGTGCCAGTACTGATGGGGGGAGTAGCACAGATACGCAGTATTTT